This T cell receptor (beta chain) was observed in a study of T cells in localized non-small cell lung cancer. About this clone itself: The antigen remains undetermined.

This CDR3 has 15 residues. J lost 2 bases, V lost 2 bases, and 0 bases had no gene match. The germline V gene encodes CDR1 KGHSH and CDR2 LQKENI. The method was immunoSEQ multiplex PCR; TCRdb's version includes in-frame clones alone and lacks a portion of them. The data show roughly 50,000 clones, approximately 90% seen once. Findings and limits, study-wide: Heterogeneity remains possible, as sequencing covered one tumor region only. Maximal T cell clonality occurred in uninvolved adjacent lung, with tumor ranking below it.

This sequence originates from a man aged 35-69 years with stage I lung adenocarcinoma. This chain uses TRBV18 with TRBJ2-6; 7 bases line up with TRBD2. This material consisted of peripheral blood, taken before any cancer treatment. The CDR3 DNA reads TGTGCCAGCTCACCAGCGGGGGCTGGGGCCAACGTCCTGACTTTC. It encodes CASSPAGAGANVLTF.